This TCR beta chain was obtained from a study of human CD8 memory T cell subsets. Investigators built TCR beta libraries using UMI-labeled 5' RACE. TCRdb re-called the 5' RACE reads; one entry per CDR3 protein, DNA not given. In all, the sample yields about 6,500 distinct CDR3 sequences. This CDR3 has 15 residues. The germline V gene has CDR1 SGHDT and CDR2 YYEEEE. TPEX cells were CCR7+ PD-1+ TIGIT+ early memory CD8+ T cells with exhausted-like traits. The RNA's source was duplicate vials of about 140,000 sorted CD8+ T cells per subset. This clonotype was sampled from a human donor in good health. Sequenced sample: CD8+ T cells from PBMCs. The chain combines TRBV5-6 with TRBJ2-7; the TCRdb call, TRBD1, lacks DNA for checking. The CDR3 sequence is CASSLVRDIYYEQYF.